The 20 T cell receptor beta chains reported below all come from one sample, sequenced in a study of T cell responses to AZD1222 COVID-19 vaccine. Sequencing used immunoSEQ multiplex PCR; TCRdb keeps in-frame clones, though not all of them. The data hold 200,000 or so clones, with around 93% observed a single time. The specimen comprised peripheral blood, sampled on day 0 of AZD1222 vaccination. These receptors came from an adult in good health.

The CDR3 loop reads CASSPRDGTYEQYF. The CDR3 DNA reads as TGCGCCAGCAGCCCCCGGGACGGCACCTACGAGCAGTACTTC. The chain couples TRBV4-1 to TRBJ2-7; D possibly matches TRBD1 or TRBD2 (5 bases each). The length of the CDR3 is 14 residues. Germline-derived CDR1 and CDR2 are MGHRA and YSYEKL. The V gene lost 4 bases and the J gene lost 2 bases, with 12 bases spanning the gap.

This rearrangement joins TRBV12-5 to TRBJ2-2, with D unresolved. Trimming removed 1 base from V and 6 bases from J, with 3 bases in between. Germline V gene lookup returns CDR1 LGHNT and CDR2 FRNRAP. The CDR3 is 12 residues long. The CDR3 nucleotides are TGTGCTAGTGGTTTGGGCGCCGGGGAGCTGTTTTTT. Residues: CASGLGAGELFF.

The CDR3 bases are TGTGCCAGCAGCTACGACAGGGCGTCTGGAAACACCATATATTTT. This translates into CASSYDRASGNTIYF. The chain recombines TRBV3-1 (or the pseudogene TRBV3-2) with TRBJ1-3, with 7 bases that match TRBD1. J gave up 1 base and V 5 bases, and 5 bases lay outside the gene matches. In germline, CDR1 is LGHDT, CDR2 YNNKEL (reference sequence). The CDR3 has 15 amino acids.

On this clone itself: The junction shows a germline mismatch at one end, possibly a read error. The V call is TRBV19, the J call TRBJ1-1; tentatively, D is TRBD1 (5 bases). The CDR3 is made up of 15 amino acids. Germline V gene data show CDR1 as LNHDA and CDR2 as SQIVND (reference sequence). The DNA for the CDR3 is TGTGACAGTAGGGGCCCCCGGACACCGAGCACTGAAGCTTTCTTT. It is translated as CDSRGPRTPSTEAFF.

A single count supports this clone. The genes are TRBV7-8 and TRBJ1-2, with 10 bases identical to TRBD1. The length of the CDR3 is 15 residues. Trimming cost V 1 base and J 3 bases; bases outside gene matches: 2. Germline CDR1 is SGHVS and CDR2 is FQNEAQ. For the CDR3, the DNA is TGTGCCAGCAGCTTAGTAGGGACAGGGGACTATGGCTACACCTTC. Residues: CASSLVGTGDYGYTF.

The chain recombines TRBV6-2 or TRBV6-3 with TRBJ2-1; 7 bases line up with TRBD1. Germline CDR1 and CDR2: MNHEY and SVGEGT. The V gene end was trimmed by 6 bases and the J gene end by 0 bases; junction bases not matched to a gene: 2. The CDR3 is 14 amino acids. The CDR3 DNA sequence: TGTGCCAGCAGCGGGACAGCCTCCTACAATGAGCAGTTCTTC. Translation: CASSGTASYNEQFF.

The chain joins TRBV2 to TRBJ2-3; D is unresolved. Between the trimmed V and J ends, which lost 7 bases and 2 bases, there was a span of 16 bases. The germline gives CDR1 SNHLY, CDR2 FYNNEI. The CDR3 is 15 residues long. The CDR3 region is CASTSRPSVTDTQYF. DNA of the CDR3: TGTGCCAGCACATCGAGACCAAGCGTCACAGATACGCAGTATTTT.

CDR3 nucleotide sequence: TGTGCCAGCAGTCCCCCAACAGGTATCCTAGTCCACGAGCAGTACTTC. Its translation: CASSPPTGILVHEQYF. The genes are TRBV28 and TRBJ2-7; the D gene is possibly TRBD1 (5 bases). The CDR3 totals 16 residues. V lost 5 bases and J lost 5, with 22 bases in between. Germline CDR1 and CDR2: MDHEN and SYDVKM.

The genes are TRBV6-5 and TRBJ2-1, with 7 bases aligning to TRBD2. Per the germline V gene, CDR1 is MNHEY and CDR2 is SVGAGI. CDR3 length: 16 residues. Unmatched junction bases numbered 8, after V lost 2 bases and J lost 4 bases. This CDR3 reads CASSYGRGSGYNEQFF. The CDR3 region has the DNA TGTGCCAGCAGTTACGGTCGCGGGAGTGGGTACAATGAGCAGTTCTTC.

The V call is TRBV5-1, the J call TRBJ1-3; D is possibly TRBD1 (6 bases). V was clipped by 4 bases and J by 7 bases, with 12 bases between them. The CDR3 spans 13 residues. Germline V gene lookup returns CDR1 SGHRS and CDR2 YFSETQ. CDR3 in amino acids: CASSPRTANTIYF. CDR3 nucleotides: TGCGCCAGCAGCCCCCGGACAGCGAACACCATATATTTT.

The rearrangement uses TRBV28 and TRBJ1-2, with 10 bases aligning to TRBD1. The J segment lost 7 bases and the V segment lost 10 bases, leaving 12 bases of the junction unmatched. The CDR3 extends over 14 amino acids. Per the germline V gene, CDR1 is MDHEN and CDR2 is SYDVKM. The CDR3 loop reads CATGRDRDRGGYTF. The CDR3 nucleotides read TGTGCCACCGGAAGGGACCGGGACAGGGGTGGCTACACCTTC.

The rearrangement links TRBV29-1 to TRBJ1-2; TRBD1 might be the D (5 bases). V was trimmed by 7 bases and J by 6 bases, leaving 18 bases between them. The germline V gene encodes CDR1 SQVTM and CDR2 ANQGSEA. CDR3 length equals 13 residues. CDR3 sequence: CSAEGRDQDGYTF. The CDR3 coding sequence is TGCAGCGCTGAGGGCAGGGATCAGGATGGCTACACCTTC.

The V call is TRBV5-6, the J call TRBJ1-2, with D unresolved. Germline values: CDR1 SGHDT, CDR2 YYEEEE. V lost 0 bases to trimming and J lost 2 bases, with 5 bases between them. This CDR3 is 13 amino acids long. Written as DNA, the CDR3 is TGTGCCAGCAGCTTGGAAAAGAACTATGGCTACACCTTC. Protein product: CASSLEKNYGYTF.

This clone showed up just a few times. This chain uses TRBV19 with TRBJ2-2; D is undetermined. Germline assignment: CDR1 LNHDA and CDR2 SQIVND (reference sequence). V lost 5 bases to trimming and J lost 3 bases, with 7 bases between them. This CDR3 spans 13 amino acids. The CDR3 DNA reads TGTGCCAGTAGTTTTGGATACACCGGGGAGCTGTTTTTT. Translated: CASSFGYTGELFF. Supplemented by reference TRBV19 and TRBJ2-2, the full variable domain reads DGGITQSPKYLFRKEGQNVTLSCEQNLNHDAMYWYRQDPGQGLRLIYYSQIVNDFQKGDIAEGYSVSREKKESFPLTVTSAQKNPTAFYLCASSFGYTGELFFGEGSRLTVL.

This chain joins TRBV27 and TRBJ1-5, with D unresolved. Deletions cut 5 bases from V and 6 bases from J, with 14 bases between. The CDR3 extends over 14 amino acids. Looked up from germline, CDR1 is MNHEY and CDR2 is SMNVEV (reference sequence). In nucleotides, the CDR3 is TGTGCCAGCAGTCCATCTGACCCTATTCAGCCCCAGCATTTT. The encoded protein is CASSPSDPIQPQHF.

The chain uses TRBV9 and TRBJ2-5; 13 bases agree with TRBD2. This CDR3 comprises 17 residues. The V gene end was trimmed by 0 bases and the J gene end by 5 bases; junction bases not matched to a gene: 7. From germline, CDR1 is SGDLS and CDR2 YYNGEE. For the CDR3, the DNA is TGTGCCAGCAGCGTAGGGGGACTAGCGGGACCCGGGGAGACCCAGTACTTC. Translating gives CASSVGGLAGPGETQYF.

This chain connects TRBV6-5 to TRBJ2-7, with 11 bases that match TRBD2. V shed 2 bases and J 6 bases; nucleotides not matched to a gene: 9. The CDR3 covers 16 residues. CDR1 MNHEY and CDR2 SVGAGI come from the germline V gene. CDR3 nucleotides: TGTGCCAGCAGTTACAATGCGGGACTAGCGGTTGGCGAGCAGTACTTC. It encodes CASSYNAGLAVGEQYF.

This clone was counted once. V gene TRBV3-1 (or the pseudogene TRBV3-2) combines with J gene TRBJ1-2; 7 positions agree with TRBD1. V lost 3 bases and J lost 6; bases outside the gene matches: 10. CDR3 length equals 15 residues. The germline V gene encodes CDR1 LGHDT and CDR2 YNNKEL (reference sequence). CDR3 nucleotide sequence: TGTGCCAGCAGCCATCTCCCGGGACAGAAAGATGGCTACACCTTC. This gives the protein CASSHLPGQKDGYTF.

The chain combines TRBV2 with TRBJ1-2, with TRBD1 identical over 7 bases. The V segment lost 6 bases and the J segment 4 bases; nucleotides outside the gene matches: 8. This CDR3 region has 14 residues. Germline loops: CDR1 SNHLY, CDR2 FYNNEI. The CDR3 nucleotides read TGTGCCAGCAGGACGCTTTGGGACAGCTATGGCTACACCTTC. Its protein product is CASRTLWDSYGYTF.

The V gene is TRBV18, the J gene TRBJ2-1; D call uncertain. V was shortened by 0 bases and J by 8 bases, with 11 bases between the two germline ends. The CDR3 spans 14 residues. Germline V lookup: CDR1 KGHSH, CDR2 LQKENI. CDR3 in amino acids: CASSPPVSVYEQFF. The CDR3 DNA is TGTGCCAGCTCACCACCGGTTTCCGTCTATGAGCAGTTCTTC.